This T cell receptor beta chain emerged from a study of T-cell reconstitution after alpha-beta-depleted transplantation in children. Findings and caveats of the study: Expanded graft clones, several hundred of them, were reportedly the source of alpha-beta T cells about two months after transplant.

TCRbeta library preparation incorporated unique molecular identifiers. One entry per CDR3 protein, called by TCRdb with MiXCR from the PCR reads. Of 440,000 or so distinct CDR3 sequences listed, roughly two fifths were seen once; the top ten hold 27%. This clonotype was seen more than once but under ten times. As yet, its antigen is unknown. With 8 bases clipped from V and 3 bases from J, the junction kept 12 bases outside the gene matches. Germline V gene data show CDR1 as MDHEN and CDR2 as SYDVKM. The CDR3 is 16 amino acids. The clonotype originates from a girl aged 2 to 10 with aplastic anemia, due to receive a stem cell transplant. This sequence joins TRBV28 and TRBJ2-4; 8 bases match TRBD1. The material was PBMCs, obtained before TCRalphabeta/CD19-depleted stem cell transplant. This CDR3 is CASQTPRGLGKNIQYF. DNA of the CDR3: TGTGCCAGCCAAACCCCCAGGGGGCTTGGCAAAAACATTCAGTACTTC.